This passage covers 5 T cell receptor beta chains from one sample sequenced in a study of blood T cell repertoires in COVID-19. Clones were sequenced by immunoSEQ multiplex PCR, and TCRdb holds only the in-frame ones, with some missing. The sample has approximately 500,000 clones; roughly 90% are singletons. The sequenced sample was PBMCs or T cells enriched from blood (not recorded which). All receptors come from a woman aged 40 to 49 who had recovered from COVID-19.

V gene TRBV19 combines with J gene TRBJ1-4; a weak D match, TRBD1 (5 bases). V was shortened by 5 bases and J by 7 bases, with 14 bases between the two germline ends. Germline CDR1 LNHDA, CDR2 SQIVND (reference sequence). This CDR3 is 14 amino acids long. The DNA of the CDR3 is TGTGCCAGTAGTTTTACCCAGGGCCGTGAAAAACTGTTTTTT. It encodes CASSFTQGREKLFF.

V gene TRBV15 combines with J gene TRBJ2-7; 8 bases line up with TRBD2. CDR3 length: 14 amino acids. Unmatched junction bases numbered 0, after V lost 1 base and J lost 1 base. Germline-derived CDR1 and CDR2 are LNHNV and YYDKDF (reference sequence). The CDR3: CATSRVAGSYEQYF. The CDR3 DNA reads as TGTGCCACCAGCAGAGTAGCGGGGTCCTACGAGCAGTACTTC.

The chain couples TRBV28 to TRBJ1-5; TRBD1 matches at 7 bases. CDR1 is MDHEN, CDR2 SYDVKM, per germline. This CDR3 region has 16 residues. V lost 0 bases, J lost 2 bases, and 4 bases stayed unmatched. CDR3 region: CASSLWRQGGNQPQHF. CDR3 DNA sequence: TGTGCCAGCAGTTTATGGAGGCAGGGGGGCAATCAGCCCCAGCATTTT.

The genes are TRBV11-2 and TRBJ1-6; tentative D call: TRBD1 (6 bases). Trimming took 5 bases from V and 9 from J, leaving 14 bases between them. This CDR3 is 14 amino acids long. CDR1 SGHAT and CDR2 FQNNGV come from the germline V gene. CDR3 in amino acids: CASSVRQVASPLHF. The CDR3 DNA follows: TGTGCCAGCAGCGTAAGACAGGTGGCTTCACCCCTCCACTTT.

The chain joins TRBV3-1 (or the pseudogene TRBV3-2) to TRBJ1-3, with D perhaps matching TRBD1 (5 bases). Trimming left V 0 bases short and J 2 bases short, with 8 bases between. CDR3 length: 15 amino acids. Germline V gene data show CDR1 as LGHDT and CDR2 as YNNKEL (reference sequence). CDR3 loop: CASSQDPTAGNTIYF. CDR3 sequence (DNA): TGTGCCAGCAGCCAAGATCCGACAGCTGGAAACACCATATATTTT.